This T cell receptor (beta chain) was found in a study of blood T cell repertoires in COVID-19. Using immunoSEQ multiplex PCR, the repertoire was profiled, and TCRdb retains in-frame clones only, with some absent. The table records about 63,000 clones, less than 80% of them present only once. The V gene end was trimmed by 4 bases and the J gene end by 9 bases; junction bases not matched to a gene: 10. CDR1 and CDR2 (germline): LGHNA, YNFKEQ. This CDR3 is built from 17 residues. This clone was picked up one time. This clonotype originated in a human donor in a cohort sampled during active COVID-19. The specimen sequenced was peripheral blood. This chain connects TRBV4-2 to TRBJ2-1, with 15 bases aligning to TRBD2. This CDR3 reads CASSPWTSGRVIGEQFF. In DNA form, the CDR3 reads TGTGCCAGCAGCCCGTGGACTAGCGGGAGGGTCATCGGTGAGCAGTTCTTC.